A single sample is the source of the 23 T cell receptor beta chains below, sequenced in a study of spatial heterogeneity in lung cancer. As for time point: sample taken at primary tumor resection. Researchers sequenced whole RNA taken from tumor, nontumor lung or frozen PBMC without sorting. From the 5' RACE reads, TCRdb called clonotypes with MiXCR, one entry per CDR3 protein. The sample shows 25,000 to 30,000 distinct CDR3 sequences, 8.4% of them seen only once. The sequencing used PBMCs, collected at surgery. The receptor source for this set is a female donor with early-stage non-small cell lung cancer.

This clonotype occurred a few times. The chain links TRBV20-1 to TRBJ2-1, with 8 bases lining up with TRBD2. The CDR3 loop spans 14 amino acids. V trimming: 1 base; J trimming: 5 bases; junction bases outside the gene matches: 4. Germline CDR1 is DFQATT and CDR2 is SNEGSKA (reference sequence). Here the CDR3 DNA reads TGCAGTGCTAGAGGCGGACTAGCCCACAATGAGCAGTTCTTC. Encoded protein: CSARGGLAHNEQFF.

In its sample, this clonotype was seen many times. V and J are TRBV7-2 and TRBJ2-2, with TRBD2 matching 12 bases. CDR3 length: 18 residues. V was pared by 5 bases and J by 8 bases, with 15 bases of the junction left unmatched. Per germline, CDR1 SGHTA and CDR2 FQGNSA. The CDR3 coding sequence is TGTGCCAGCAGCATCAGCGGACTAGCGGGGCCGTCGCGAGGGGAGCTGTTTTTT. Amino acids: CASSISGLAGPSRGELFF.

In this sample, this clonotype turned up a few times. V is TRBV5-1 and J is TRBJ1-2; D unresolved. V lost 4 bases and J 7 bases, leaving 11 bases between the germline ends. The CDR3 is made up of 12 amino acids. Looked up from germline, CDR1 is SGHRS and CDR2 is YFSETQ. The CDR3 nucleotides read TGCGCCAGCAGCGGGGATTTGGGTGGCTACACCTTC. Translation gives CASSGDLGGYTF.

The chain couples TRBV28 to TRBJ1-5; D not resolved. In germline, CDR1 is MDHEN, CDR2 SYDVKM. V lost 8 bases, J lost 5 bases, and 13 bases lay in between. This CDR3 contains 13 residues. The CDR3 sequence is CASFSSEYQPQHF. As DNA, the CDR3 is TGTGCCAGCTTTTCTTCGGAGTATCAGCCCCAGCATTTT.

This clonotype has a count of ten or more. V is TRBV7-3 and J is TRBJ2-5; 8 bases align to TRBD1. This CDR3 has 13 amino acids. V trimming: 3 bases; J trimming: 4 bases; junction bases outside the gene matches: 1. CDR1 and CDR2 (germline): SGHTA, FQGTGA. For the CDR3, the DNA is TGTGCCAGCAGCTTCGACAGGGGAGAGACCCAGTACTTC. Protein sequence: CASSFDRGETQYF.

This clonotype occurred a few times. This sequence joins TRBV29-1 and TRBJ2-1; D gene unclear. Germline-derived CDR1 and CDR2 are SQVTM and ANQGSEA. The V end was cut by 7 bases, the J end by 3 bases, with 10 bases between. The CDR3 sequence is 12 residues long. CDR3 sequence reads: CSAERDYNEQFF. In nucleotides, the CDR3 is TGCAGCGCCGAACGAGACTACAATGAGCAGTTCTTC.

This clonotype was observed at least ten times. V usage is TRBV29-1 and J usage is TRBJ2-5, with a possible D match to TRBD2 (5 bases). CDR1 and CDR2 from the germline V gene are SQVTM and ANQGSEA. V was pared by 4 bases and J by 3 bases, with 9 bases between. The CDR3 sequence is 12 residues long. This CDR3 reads CSVGVAKETQYF. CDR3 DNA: TGCAGCGTTGGGGTAGCGAAAGAGACCCAGTACTTC.

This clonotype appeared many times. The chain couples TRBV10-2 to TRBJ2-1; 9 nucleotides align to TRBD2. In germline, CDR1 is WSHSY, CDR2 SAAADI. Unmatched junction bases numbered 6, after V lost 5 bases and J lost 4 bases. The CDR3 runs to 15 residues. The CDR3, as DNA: TGCGCCAGCAGTCCTCCGGGACTAGCTTACAATGAGCAGTTCTTC. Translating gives CASSPPGLAYNEQFF.

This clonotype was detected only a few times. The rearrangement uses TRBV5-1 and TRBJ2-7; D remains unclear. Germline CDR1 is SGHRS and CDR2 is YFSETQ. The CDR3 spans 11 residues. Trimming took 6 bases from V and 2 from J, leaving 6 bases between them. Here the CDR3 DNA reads TGCGCCAGCACAGGTGCCTACGAGCAGTACTTC. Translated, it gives CASTGAYEQYF.

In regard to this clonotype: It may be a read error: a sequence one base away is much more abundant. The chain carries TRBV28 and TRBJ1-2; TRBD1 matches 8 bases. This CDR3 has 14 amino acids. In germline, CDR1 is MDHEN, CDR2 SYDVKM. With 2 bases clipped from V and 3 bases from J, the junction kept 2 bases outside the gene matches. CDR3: CASSLETGDYGYTF. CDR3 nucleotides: TGTGCCAGCAGTTTAGAGACAGGGGACTATGGCTACACCTTC.

As DNA, the CDR3 is TGTGCCAGCAGCCACTACTCCTACAATGAGCAGTTCTTC. Encoded protein: CASSHYSYNEQFF. The chain carries TRBV5-4 and TRBJ2-1; D is unclear. CDR3 length: 13 residues. V lost 4 bases and J lost 0, with 5 bases in between. Germline lookup yields CDR1 SGHNT and CDR2 YYREEE (reference sequence).

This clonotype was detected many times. The CDR3, as DNA: TGTGCCAGCAGCTTATGGGGCCTTACCCTCCCCGAACAGTTCTTC. This translates into CASSLWGLTLPEQFF. The V gene is TRBV7-9, the J gene TRBJ2-1, with D tentatively TRBD1 (5 bases). This CDR3 comprises 15 residues. Per germline, CDR1 SEHNR and CDR2 FQNEAQ (reference sequence). Trimming took off 2 bases at V and 13 bases at J, with 21 bases between the two ends.

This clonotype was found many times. In DNA form, the CDR3 reads TGTGCCATCCTAGCGGGAACGAACACCGGGGAGCTGTTTTTT. It specifies CAILAGTNTGELFF. The chain has TRBV7-7 and TRBJ2-2; 9 nucleotides align to TRBD2. The CDR3 is 14 amino acids. After removal of 10 bases from V and 0 bases from J, the junction contained 3 bases not matched to a gene. Germline-derived CDR1 and CDR2 are SSHAT and FNYEAQ (reference sequence).

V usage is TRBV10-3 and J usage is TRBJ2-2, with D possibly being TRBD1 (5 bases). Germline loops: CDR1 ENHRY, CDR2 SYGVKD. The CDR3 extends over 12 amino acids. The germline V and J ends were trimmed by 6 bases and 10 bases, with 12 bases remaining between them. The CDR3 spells CAIRTDNQELFF. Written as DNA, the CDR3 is TGTGCCATCAGGACAGATAACCAGGAGCTGTTTTTT.

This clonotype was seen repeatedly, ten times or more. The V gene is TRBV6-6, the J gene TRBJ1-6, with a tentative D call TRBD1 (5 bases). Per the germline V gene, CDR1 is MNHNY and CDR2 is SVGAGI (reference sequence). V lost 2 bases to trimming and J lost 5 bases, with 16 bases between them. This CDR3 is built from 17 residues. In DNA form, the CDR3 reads TGTGCCAGCAGTTACAGGCCCCATGGACAAAATAATTCACCCCTCCACTTT. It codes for CASSYRPHGQNNSPLHF.

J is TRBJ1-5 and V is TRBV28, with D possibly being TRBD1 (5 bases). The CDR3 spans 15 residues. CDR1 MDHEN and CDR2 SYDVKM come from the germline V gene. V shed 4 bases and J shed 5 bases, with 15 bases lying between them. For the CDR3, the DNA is TGTGCCAGCAGTTCCTTCAAGGGGCTATATCAGCCCCAGCATTTT. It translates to CASSSFKGLYQPQHF.

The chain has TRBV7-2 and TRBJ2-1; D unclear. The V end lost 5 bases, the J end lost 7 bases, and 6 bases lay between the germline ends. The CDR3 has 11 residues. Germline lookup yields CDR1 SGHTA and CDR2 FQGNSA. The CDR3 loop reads CASSPANEQFF. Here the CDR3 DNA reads TGTGCCAGCAGCCCCGCGAATGAGCAGTTCTTC.

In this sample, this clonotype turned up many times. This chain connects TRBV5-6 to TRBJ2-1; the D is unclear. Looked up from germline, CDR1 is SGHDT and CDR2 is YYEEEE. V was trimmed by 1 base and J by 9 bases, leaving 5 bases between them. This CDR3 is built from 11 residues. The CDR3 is CASSLMAEQFF. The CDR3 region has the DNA TGTGCCAGCAGCTTGATGGCTGAGCAGTTCTTC.

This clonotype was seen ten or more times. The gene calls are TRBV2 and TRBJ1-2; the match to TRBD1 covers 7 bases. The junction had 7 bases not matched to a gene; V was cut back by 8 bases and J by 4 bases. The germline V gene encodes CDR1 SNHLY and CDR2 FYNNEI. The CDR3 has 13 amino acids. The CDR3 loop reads CASGGQQLYGYTF. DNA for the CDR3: TGTGCCAGCGGGGGACAGCAGCTCTATGGCTACACCTTC.

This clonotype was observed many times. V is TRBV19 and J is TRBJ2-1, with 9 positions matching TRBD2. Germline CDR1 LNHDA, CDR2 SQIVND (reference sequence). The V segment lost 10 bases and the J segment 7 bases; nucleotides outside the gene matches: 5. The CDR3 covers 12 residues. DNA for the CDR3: TGTGCCATTGGGACTAGCTTAAATGAGCAGTTCTTC. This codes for CAIGTSLNEQFF. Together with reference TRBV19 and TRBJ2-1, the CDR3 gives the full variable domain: DGGITQSPKYLFRKEGQNVTLSCEQNLNHDAMYWYRQDPGQGLRLIYYSQIVNDFQKGDIAEGYSVSREKKESFPLTVTSAQKNPTAFYLCAIGTSLNEQFFGPGTRLTVL.

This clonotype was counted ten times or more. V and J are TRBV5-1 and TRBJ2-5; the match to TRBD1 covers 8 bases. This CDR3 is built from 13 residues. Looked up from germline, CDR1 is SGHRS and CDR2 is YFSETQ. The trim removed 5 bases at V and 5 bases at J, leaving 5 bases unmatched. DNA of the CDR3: TGCGCCAGCAGGCCGGGACAGGTCGAGACCCAGTACTTC. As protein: CASRPGQVETQYF.

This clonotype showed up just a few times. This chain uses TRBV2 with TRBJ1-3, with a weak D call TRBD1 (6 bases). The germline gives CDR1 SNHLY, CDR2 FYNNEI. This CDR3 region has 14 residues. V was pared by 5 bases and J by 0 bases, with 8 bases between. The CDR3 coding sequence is TGTGCCAGCAGTCCAGGGGCCTCTGGAAACACCATATATTTT. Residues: CASSPGASGNTIYF. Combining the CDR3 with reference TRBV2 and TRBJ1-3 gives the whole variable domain EPEVTQTPSHQVTQMGQEVILRCVPISNHLYFYWYRQILGQKVEFLVSFYNNEISEKSEIFDDQFSVERPDGSNFTLKIRSTKLEDSAMYFCASSPGASGNTIYFGEGSWLTVV.

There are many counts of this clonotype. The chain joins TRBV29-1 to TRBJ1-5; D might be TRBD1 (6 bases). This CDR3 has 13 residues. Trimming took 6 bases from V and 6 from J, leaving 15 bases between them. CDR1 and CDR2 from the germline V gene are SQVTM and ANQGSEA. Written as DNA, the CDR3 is TGCAGCGTCCTGACAGGTTGGGGTCAGCCCCAGCATTTT. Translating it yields CSVLTGWGQPQHF.